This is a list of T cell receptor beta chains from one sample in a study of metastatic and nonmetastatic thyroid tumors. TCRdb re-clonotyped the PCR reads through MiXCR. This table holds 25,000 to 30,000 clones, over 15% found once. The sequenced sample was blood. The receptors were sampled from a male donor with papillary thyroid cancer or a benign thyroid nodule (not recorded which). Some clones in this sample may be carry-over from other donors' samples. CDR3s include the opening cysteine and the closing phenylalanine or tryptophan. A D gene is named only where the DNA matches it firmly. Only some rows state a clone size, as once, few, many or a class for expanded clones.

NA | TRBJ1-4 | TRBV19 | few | CASSNVDRNEKLFF | TGTGCCAGTAGCAACGTCGACAGAAATGAAAAACTGTTTTTT
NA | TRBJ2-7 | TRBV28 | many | CASSSPGTGRYEQYF | TGTGCCAGCAGTTCTCCCGGAACAGGGAGGTACGAGCAGTACTTC
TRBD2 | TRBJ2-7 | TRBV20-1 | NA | CSAPSGRASYEQYF | TGCAGTGCTCCTAGCGGGAGAGCGTCCTACGAGCAGTACTTC
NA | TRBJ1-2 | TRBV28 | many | CASSRDGRAVNYGYTF | TGTGCCAGCAGTCGGGATGGGAGGGCCGTTAACTATGGCTACACCTTC
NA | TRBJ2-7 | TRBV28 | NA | CASSASRDIRYEQYF | TGTGCCAGCAGTGCCTCTCGGGACATACGGTACGAGCAGTACTTC
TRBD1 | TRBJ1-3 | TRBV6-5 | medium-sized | CASSYPLQGSRNTIYF | TGTGCCAGCAGTTACCCCCTACAGGGGTCGAGAAACACCATATATTTT
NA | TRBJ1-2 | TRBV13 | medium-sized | CASSFPGGEGSYGYTF | TGTGCCAGCAGCTTCCCCGGTGGCGAGGGGAGCTATGGCTACACCTTC
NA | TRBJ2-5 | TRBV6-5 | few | CASSYSAETQYF | TGTGCCAGCAGTTACTCGGCAGAGACCCAGTACTTC
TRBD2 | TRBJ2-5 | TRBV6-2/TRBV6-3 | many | CASRTPGLAGGPQETQYF | TGTGCCAGCAGAACTCCCGGACTAGCGGGAGGCCCCCAAGAGACCCAGTACTTC
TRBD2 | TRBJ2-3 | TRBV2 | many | CASSEWLAETDTQYF | TGTGCCAGCAGTGAATGGCTAGCGGAGACAGATACGCAGTATTTT
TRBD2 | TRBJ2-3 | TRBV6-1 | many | CASSAGEGADTQYF | TGTGCCAGCTCAGCGGGAGAGGGGGCAGATACGCAGTATTTT
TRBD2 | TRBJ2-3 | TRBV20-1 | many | CSAIGLAADTQYF | TGCAGTGCTATCGGACTAGCGGCAGATACGCAGTATTTT
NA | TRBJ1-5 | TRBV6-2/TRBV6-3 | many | CASDGTPNQPQHF | TGTGCCAGCGATGGGACACCCAATCAGCCCCAGCATTTT
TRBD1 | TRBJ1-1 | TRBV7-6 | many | CASSSNRGNTEAFF | TGTGCCAGCAGCTCCAACAGGGGCAACACTGAAGCTTTCTTT
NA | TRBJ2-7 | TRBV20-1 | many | CSATGPLSLYEQYF | TGCAGTGCTACCGGGCCTTTGAGCCTCTACGAGCAGTACTTC
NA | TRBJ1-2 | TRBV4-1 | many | CASRHLSHGTNDDGYTF | TGCGCCAGCAGACACCTTAGCCACGGGACCAACGACGATGGCTACACCTTC
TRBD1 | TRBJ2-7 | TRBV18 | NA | CASAGDRGSSEQYF | TGTGCCAGCGCTGGGGACAGGGGATCTTCCGAGCAGTACTTC
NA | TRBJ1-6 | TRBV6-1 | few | CASSAGQVLPLHF | TGTGCCAGCAGTGCCGGTCAGGTTTTACCCCTCCACTTT
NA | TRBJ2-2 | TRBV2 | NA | CASSREMFPGELFF | TGTGCCAGCAGTAGGGAAATGTTTCCCGGGGAGCTGTTTTTT
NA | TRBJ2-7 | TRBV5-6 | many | CASRWLGEGEQYF | TGTGCCAGCAGATGGTTAGGGGAAGGCGAGCAGTACTTC
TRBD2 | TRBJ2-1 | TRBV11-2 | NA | CASSSHPGLAGSLLDF | TGTGCCAGCAGTTCTCACCCCGGACTAGCGGGATCCTTGCTGGACTTC
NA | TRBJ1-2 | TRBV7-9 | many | CASSSQGGAGESYGYTF | TGTGCCAGCAGCTCTCAGGGTGGGGCAGGGGAGAGCTATGGCTACACCTTC
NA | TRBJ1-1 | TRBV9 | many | CASSATGDTNTEAFF | TGTGCCAGCAGCGCGACCGGGGACACCAACACTGAAGCTTTCTTT
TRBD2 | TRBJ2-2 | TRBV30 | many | CACPSGRRGDTGELFF | TGTGCCTGCCCTAGCGGGAGGAGGGGCGACACCGGGGAGCTGTTTTTT
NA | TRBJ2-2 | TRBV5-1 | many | CASSPVSISANTGELFF | TGCGCCAGCAGCCCGGTGTCGATATCGGCGAACACCGGGGAGCTGTTTTTT
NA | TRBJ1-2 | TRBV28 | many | CASSASGEYGYTF | TGTGCCAGCAGTGCCTCAGGGGAGTATGGCTACACCTTC
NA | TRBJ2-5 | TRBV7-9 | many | CASSPAGAGETQYF | TGTGCCAGCAGCCCGGCTGGGGCGGGTGAGACCCAGTACTTC
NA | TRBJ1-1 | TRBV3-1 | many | CASSQGRATEAFF | TGTGCCAGCAGCCAAGGGAGGGCCACTGAAGCTTTCTTT
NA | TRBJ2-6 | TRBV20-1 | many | CSAGPGANVLTF | TGCAGTGCTGGCCCTGGGGCCAACGTCCTGACTTTC
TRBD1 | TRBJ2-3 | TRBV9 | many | CASSAGQGPDTQYF | TGTGCCAGCAGCGCCGGACAGGGCCCAGATACGCAGTATTTT
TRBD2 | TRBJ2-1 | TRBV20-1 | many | CSAEFPSGHNEQFF | TGCAGTGCGGAGTTCCCTAGCGGACACAATGAGCAGTTCTTC
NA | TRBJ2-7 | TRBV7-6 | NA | CASSSDRLSEQYF | TGTGCCAGCAGCTCTGACAGGCTGAGCGAGCAGTACTTC
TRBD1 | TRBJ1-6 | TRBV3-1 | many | CASSPHSGTGGSPLHF | TGTGCCAGCAGCCCTCACAGTGGGACAGGGGGGTCACCCCTCCACTTT
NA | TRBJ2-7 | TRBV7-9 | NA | CASSFGKAYPEQYF | TGCGCCAGCAGCTTTGGGAAAGCCTACCCCGAGCAGTACTTC
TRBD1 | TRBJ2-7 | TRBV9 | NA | CASSVGVETGRYEQYF | TGTGCCAGCAGCGTAGGTGTTGAGACAGGGCGGTACGAGCAGTACTTC
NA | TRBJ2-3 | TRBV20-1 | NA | CSAREGNTQYF | TGCAGTGCTAGAGAGGGGAATACGCAGTATTTT
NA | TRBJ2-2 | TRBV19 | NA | CASSPRLWGKVGELFF | TGTGCCAGTAGTCCCCGATTGTGGGGCAAGGTCGGGGAGCTGTTTTTT
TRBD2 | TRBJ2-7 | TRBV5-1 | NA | CASSVGGRGAEQYF | TGCGCCAGCAGCGTGGGAGGGAGAGGTGCCGAGCAGTACTTC
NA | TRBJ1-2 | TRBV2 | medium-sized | CASGREDYGYTF | TGTGCCAGCGGGCGTGAAGACTATGGCTACACCTTC
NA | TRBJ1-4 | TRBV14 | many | CASSQERGRGEKLFF | TGTGCCAGCAGCCAAGAGCGGGGGCGAGGTGAAAAACTGTTTTTT
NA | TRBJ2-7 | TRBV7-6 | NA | CASSLSGTRYEQYF | TGTGCCAGCAGCCTATCTGGCACCCGATACGAGCAGTACTTC